This T cell receptor beta chain was captured in a study of control samples from healthy donors and cancer patients. This CDR3 comprises 18 residues. V was clipped by 6 bases and J by 0 bases, with 25 bases between them. Germline-derived CDR1 and CDR2 are SGHKS and YYEKEE (reference sequence). This clone showed up just once. TCRdb's table, derived via immunoSEQ multiplex PCR, lists solely in-frame clones and lacks some. This table holds some 120,000 clones, roughly 88% found once. The clonotype originates from a middle-aged man in good health. The chain combines TRBV5-5 with TRBJ2-7, with a possible D match to TRBD1 (6 bases). Input material: blood. The CDR3 sequence is CASNHNPQPRGNSYEQYF. The CDR3 DNA reads TGTGCCAGCAACCATAATCCCCAACCCAGGGGAAACTCCTACGAGCAGTACTTC.